The sequence of this TCR beta chain was determined in a study of shared clonotypes between healthy human individuals. The V segment lost 5 bases and the J segment 0 bases; nucleotides outside the gene matches: 6. The CDR3 covers 16 residues. Germline CDR1 reads SNHLY; CDR2 reads FYNNEI. Comment on this clone: Its antigen is not known.

Notes on the study in general: Rarefaction analysis demonstrated incomplete sorted-subset sequencing notwithstanding large depth. It was expected that sequencing depth would affect clonotype sharing among donors.

Sequencing was performed with immunoSEQ multiplex PCR; in TCRdb, only in-frame clones are kept and a portion is missing. The top ten hold less than 0.15% of the sample, which has 2 million to 2.5 million clones, approximately 96% seen once. Those who donated, Caucasian adults without exception, all lived in Nashville, Tennessee. The sequencing sample was made of naive CD4+ T cells sorted from blood. Subset specified: CD45RA+ positively selected. The source is a young man in good health. The V call is TRBV2, the J call TRBJ1-1, with 10 bases matching TRBD1. This CDR3 is CASSRDRGGVNTEAFF. In DNA form, the CDR3 reads TGTGCCAGCAGTCGGGACAGGGGAGGAGTGAACACTGAAGCTTTCTTT.